This T cell receptor beta chain was sequenced for a study of neurological immune-mediated disorders. In this sample, this clonotype turned up many times. Germline CDR1 SGHKS, CDR2 YYEKEE (reference sequence). Deletions cut 0 bases from V and 7 bases from J, with 14 bases between. The CDR3 has 15 amino acids. The cDNA was synthesized by means of template-switch 5'RACE, which was carried out with 10-nucleotide random UMIs. TCRdb ran MiXCR on the 5' RACE reads and lists one entry per CDR3 protein. Of about 17,000 distinct CDR3 sequences in the sample, 3.5% were seen once. CD4+ or CD8+ T cells, fewer than 1.3 million per library, were used for sorted libraries.

The sequenced sample consisted of CD8+ T cells from blood. The chain links TRBV5-5 to TRBJ2-1; D is perhaps TRBD1 (6 bases). This clonotype was obtained from a middle-aged woman in good health. The CDR3 sequence is CASSLEFRQGNEQFF. DNA for the CDR3: TGTGCCAGCAGCTTGGAATTCCGGCAGGGGAATGAGCAGTTCTTC.